This T cell receptor (beta chain) comes out of a study of T cell clusters in autoimmune cytopenias. This clonotype registers medium-sized by frequency. The CDR3 sequence is 14 residues long. CDR1 and CDR2 (germline): MNHEY, SMNVEV (reference sequence). TRB was amplified from roughly 0.25 ug of peripheral blood genomic DNA per sample. TRB was amplified by touch-down multiplex PCR, primer pools A and B combined. TCRdb derives one entry per CDR3 protein from the multiplex PCR reads, leaving out DNA. Here the sample table reports about 6,400 distinct CDR3 sequences. These data were also filed under a second study, of T cell repertoires in aging, cancer and after chemotherapy. That report notes: Rebound thymic output was suggested by rising median generation probability during chemotherapy in each cancer cohort.

This sequence originates from a human donor in good health. The rearrangement uses TRBV27 and TRBJ2-7; lacking DNA, the TRBD1 call made by TCRdb goes unchecked. The sample comprised peripheral blood. This CDR3 is CASSLTPSSYEQYF.